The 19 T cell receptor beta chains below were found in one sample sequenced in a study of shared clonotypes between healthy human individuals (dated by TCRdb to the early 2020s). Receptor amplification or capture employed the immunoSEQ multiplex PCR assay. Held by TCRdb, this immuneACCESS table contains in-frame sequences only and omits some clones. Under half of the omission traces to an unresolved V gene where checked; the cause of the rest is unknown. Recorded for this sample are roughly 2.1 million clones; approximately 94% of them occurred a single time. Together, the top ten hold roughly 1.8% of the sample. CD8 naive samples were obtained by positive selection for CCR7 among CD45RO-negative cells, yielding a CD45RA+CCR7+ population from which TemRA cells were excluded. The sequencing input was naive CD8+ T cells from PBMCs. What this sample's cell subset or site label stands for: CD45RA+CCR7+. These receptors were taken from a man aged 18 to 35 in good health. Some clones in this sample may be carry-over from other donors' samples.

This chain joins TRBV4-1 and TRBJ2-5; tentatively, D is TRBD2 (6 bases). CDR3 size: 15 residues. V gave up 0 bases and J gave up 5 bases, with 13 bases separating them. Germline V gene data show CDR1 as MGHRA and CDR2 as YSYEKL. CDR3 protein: CASSQDVPRGETQYF. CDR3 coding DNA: TGCGCCAGCAGCCAAGATGTCCCCCGGGGGGAGACCCAGTACTTC.

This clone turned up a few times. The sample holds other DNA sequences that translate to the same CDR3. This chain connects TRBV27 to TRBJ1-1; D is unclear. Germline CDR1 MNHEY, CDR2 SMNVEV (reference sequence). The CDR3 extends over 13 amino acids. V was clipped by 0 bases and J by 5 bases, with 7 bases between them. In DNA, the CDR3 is TGTGCCAGCAGTTTATCTGCGGGAACTGAAGCTTTCTTT. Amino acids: CASSLSAGTEAFF.

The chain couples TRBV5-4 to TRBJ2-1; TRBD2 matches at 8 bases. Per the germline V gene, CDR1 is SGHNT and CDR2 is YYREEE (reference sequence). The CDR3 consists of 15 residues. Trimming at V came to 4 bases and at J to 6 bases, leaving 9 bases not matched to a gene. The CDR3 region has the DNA TGTGCCAGCAGCGCACGGGAGGGCCCGGTCAATGAGCAGTTCTTC. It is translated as CASSAREGPVNEQFF.

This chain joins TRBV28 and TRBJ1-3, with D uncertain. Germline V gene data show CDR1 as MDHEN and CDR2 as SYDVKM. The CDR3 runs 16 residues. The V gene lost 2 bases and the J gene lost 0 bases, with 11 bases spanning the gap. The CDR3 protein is CASSLRNIYSGNTIYF. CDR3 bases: TGTGCCAGCAGTTTACGAAATATTTACTCTGGAAACACCATATATTTT. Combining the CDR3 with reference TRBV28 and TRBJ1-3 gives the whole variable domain DVKVTQSSRYLVKRTGEKVFLECVQDMDHENMFWYRQDPGLGLRLIYFSYDVKMKEKGDIPEGYSVSREKKERFSLILESASTNQTSMYLCASSLRNIYSGNTIYFGEGSWLTVV.

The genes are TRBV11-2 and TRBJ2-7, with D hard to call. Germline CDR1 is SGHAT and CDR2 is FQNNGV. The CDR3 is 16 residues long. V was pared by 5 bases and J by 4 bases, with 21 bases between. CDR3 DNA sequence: TGTGCCAGCAGCCACCTAGTGGTAGGCCAAACGTACGAGCAGTACTTC. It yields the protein CASSHLVVGQTYEQYF.

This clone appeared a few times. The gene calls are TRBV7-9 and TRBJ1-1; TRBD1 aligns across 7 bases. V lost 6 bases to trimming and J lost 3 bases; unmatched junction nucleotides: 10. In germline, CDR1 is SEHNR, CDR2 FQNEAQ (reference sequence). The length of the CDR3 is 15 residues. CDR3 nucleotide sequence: TGTGCCAGCAGGCCAGACAGGGCCGAGGACACTGAAGCTTTCTTT. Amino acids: CASRPDRAEDTEAFF.

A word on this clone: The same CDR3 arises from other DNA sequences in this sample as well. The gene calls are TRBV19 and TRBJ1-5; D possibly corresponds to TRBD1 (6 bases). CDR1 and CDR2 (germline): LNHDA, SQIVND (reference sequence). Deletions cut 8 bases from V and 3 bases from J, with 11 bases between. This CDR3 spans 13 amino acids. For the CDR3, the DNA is TGTGCCAGTCTAGGGGGGTACAATCAGCCCCAGCATTTT. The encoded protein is CASLGGYNQPQHF.

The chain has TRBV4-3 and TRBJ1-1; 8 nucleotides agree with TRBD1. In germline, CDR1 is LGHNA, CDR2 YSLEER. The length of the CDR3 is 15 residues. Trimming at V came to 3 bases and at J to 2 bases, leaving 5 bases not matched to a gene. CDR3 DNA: TGCGCCAGCAGCCATAACGACAGGGGTAACACTGAAGCTTTCTTT. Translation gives CASSHNDRGNTEAFF.

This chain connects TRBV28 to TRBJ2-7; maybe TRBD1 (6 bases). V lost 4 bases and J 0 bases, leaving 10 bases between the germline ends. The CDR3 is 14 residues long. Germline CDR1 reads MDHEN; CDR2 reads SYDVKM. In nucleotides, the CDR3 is TGTGCCAGCAGTTCGACAGGATACTCCTACGAGCAGTACTTC. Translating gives CASSSTGYSYEQYF.

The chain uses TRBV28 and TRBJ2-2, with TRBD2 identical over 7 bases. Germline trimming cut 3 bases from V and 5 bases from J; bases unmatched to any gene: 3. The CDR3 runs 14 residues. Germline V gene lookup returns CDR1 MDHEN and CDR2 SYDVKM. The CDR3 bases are TGTGCCAGCAGTTTTAGGACTAGGACCGGGGAGCTGTTTTTT. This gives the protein CASSFRTRTGELFF.

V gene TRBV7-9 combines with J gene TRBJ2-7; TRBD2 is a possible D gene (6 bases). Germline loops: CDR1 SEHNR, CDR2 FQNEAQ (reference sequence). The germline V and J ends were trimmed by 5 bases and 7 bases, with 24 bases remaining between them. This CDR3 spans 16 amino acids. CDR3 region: CASSSTRGGVEGEQYF. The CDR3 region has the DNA TGTGCCAGCAGCAGCACCCGCGGCGGGGTGGAGGGGGAGCAGTACTTC. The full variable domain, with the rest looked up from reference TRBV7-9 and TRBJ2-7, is DTGVSQNPRHKITKRGQNVTFRCDPISEHNRLYWYRQTLGQGPEFLTYFQNEAQLEKSRLLSDRFSAERPKGSFSTLEIQRTEQGDSAMYLCASSSTRGGVEGEQYFGPGTRLTVT.

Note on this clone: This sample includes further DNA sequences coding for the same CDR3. The CDR3 sequence is CASSWGDGYEQYF. The CDR3 DNA is TGCGCCAGCAGCTGGGGGGACGGGTACGAGCAGTACTTC. The V call is TRBV5-1, the J call TRBJ2-7; D is possibly TRBD2 (6 bases). The CDR3 is 13 amino acids. Trimming shortened V by 3 bases and J by 4 bases, and 11 bases separated the two germline ends. Germline CDR1 is SGHRS and CDR2 is YFSETQ. The variable domain in full, with the rest retrieved from reference TRBV5-1 and TRBJ2-7, is KAGVTQTPRYLIKTRGQQVTLSCSPISGHRSVSWYQQTPGQGLQFLFEYFSETQRNKGNFPGRFSGRQFSNSRSEMNVSTLELGDSALYLCASSWGDGYEQYFGPGTRLTVT.

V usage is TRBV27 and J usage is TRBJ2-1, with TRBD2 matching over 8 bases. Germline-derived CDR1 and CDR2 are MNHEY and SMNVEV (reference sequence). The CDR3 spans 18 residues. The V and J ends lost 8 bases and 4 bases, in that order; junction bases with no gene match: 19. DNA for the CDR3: TGTGCCAGCCAGCAGGGAGATAGCGGGAAGGCTCTGTACAATGAGCAGTTCTTC. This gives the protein CASQQGDSGKALYNEQFF.

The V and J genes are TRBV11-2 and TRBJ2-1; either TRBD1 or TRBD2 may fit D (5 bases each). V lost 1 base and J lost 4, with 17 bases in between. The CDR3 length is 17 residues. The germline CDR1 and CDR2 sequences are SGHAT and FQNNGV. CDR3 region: CASSLGAGTLRYNEQFF. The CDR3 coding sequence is TGTGCCAGCAGCTTAGGGGCTGGGACCCTCCGGTACAATGAGCAGTTCTTC. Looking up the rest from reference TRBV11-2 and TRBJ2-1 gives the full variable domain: EAGVAQSPRYKIIEKRQSVAFWCNPISGHATLYWYQQILGQGPKLLIQFQNNGVVDDSQLPKDRFSAERLKGVDSTLKIQPAKLEDSAVYLCASSLGAGTLRYNEQFFGPGTRLTVL.

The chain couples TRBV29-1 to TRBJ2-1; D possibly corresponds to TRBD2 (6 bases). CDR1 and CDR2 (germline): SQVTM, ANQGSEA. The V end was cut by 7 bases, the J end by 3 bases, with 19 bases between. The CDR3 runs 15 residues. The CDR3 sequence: CSARSPGEYYNEQFF. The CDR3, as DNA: TGCAGCGCCCGATCCCCGGGGGAATACTACAATGAGCAGTTCTTC.

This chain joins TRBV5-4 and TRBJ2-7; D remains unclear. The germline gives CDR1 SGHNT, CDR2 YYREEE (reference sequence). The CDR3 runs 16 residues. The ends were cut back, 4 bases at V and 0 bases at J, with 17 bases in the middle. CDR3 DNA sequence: TGTGCCAGCAGCCACAAGAGCATTTTCAGCTCCTACGAGCAGTACTTC. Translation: CASSHKSIFSSYEQYF.

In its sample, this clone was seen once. This chain's CDR3 is CAWTGPANEKLFF. CDR3 nucleotide sequence: TGTGCCTGGACCGGGCCTGCTAATGAAAAACTGTTTTTT. V gene TRBV30 combines with J gene TRBJ1-4; D remains unclear. Germline assignment: CDR1 GTSNPN and CDR2 SVGIG (reference sequence). There are 13 residues in the CDR3. With 4 bases removed from V and 3 bases from J, the gap between germline ends came to 9 bases.

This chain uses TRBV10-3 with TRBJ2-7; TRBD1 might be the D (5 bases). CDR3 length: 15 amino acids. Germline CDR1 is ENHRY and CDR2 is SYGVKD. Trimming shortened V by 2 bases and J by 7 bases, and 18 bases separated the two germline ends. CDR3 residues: CAISEVASGMREQYF. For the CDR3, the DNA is TGTGCCATCAGTGAGGTAGCTTCAGGGATGAGGGAGCAGTACTTC.

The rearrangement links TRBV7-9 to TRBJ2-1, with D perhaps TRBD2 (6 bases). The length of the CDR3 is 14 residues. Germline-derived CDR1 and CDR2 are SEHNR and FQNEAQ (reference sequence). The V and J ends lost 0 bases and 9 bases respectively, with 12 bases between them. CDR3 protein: CASSLAPRESEQFF. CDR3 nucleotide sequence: TGTGCCAGCAGCTTAGCGCCTCGGGAGTCTGAGCAGTTCTTC.